Listed here are 23 T cell receptor beta chains from one sample, sequenced in a study of CD8+CD57+ T cells in acquired aplastic anemia. The use of genomic DNA as template underpinned the TCR beta VDJ and CDR3 profiling. TCRdb redid the calling of the reads with MiXCR, one entry per CDR3 protein. The table has 95,000 to 150,000 distinct CDR3 sequences, about 50% seen once. Previously, flow cytometry had revealed CD8+CD57+ cell expansion in the patients chosen for sequencing. What was sequenced was sorted CD4+, CD8+, or CD8+CD57+ T cells (not recorded which) from PBMCs. The receptors shown here come from a human donor with aplastic anemia.

V gene TRBV10-3 combines with J gene TRBJ1-2; D perhaps matches TRBD1 (6 bases). CDR3 length: 12 residues. Between the trimmed V and J ends, which lost 8 bases and 8 bases, there was a span of 15 bases. Per the germline V gene, CDR1 is ENHRY and CDR2 is SYGVKD. The CDR3 region is CAIGNGGAGYTF. The CDR3 DNA reads TGTGCCATCGGCAATGGGGGGGCCGGCTACACCTTC.

V gene TRBV6-2 or TRBV6-3 combines with J gene TRBJ1-6; TRBD1 matches at 7 bases. The CDR3 has 13 amino acids. Trimming removed 7 bases from V and 7 bases from J; junction bases left unmatched: 4. Germline V gives CDR1 MNHEY, CDR2 SVGEGT. CDR3 nucleotides: TGTGCCAGCAAACAGGGGTTGAATTCACCCCTCCACTTT. It translates to CASKQGLNSPLHF.

The V call is TRBV7-9, the J call TRBJ2-2, with TRBD2 matching over 7 bases. Per the germline V gene, CDR1 is SEHNR and CDR2 is FQNEAQ (reference sequence). V shed 8 bases and J 6 bases; nucleotides not matched to a gene: 3. The CDR3 consists of 12 residues. DNA of the CDR3: TGTGCCAGCGAACGGGGGGCCGGGGAGCTGTTTTTT. Its translation: CASERGAGELFF.

The chain joins TRBV5-4 to TRBJ2-3; the D gene could be TRBD1 or TRBD2 (5 bases each). Germline lookup yields CDR1 SGHNT and CDR2 YYREEE (reference sequence). The CDR3 is made up of 12 amino acids. Between the trimmed V and J ends, which lost 6 bases and 6 bases, there was a span of 11 bases. Here the CDR3 DNA reads TGTGCCAGCAACCCGTGGGGGGATACGCAGTATTTT. Translated, it gives CASNPWGDTQYF.

This clonotype has more than one count but fewer than ten. V is TRBV7-9 and J is TRBJ2-1; D not resolved. With 5 bases removed from V and 6 bases from J, the gap between germline ends came to 8 bases. In germline, CDR1 is SEHNR, CDR2 FQNEAQ (reference sequence). The CDR3 covers 12 residues. DNA of the CDR3: TGTGCCAGCAGCCCCACCACCAATGAGCAGTTCTTC. This encodes CASSPTTNEQFF.

This clonotype came up a few times. This rearrangement joins TRBV2 to TRBJ1-5; D unclear. This CDR3 has 12 residues. The V and J ends lost 6 bases and 1 base respectively, with 4 bases between them. Germline loops: CDR1 SNHLY, CDR2 FYNNEI. CDR3 in DNA: TGTGCCAGCAGGGACAGCAATCAGCCCCAGCATTTT. Protein sequence: CASRDSNQPQHF.

In regard to this clonotype: The junction and the germline gene differ at one end; a read error may be behind it. This rearrangement joins TRBV29-1 to TRBJ2-5; 9 bases line up with TRBD1. CDR3 length: 14 residues. Germline V CDR1 and CDR2: SQVTM, ANQGSEA. CDR3 in amino acids: CSVPEGQGLRTQCF. The CDR3 DNA reads as TGCAGCGTTCCAGAGGGACAGGGTCTTCGGACCCAGTGCTTC.

The rearrangement joins TRBV5-1 to TRBJ2-2; tentatively, D is TRBD1 (5 bases). Germline V gives CDR1 SGHRS, CDR2 YFSETQ. This CDR3 spans 14 amino acids. V gave up 1 base and J gave up 5 bases, with 9 bases separating them. The CDR3 loop reads CASSLSRQTGELFF. The CDR3 DNA reads TGCGCCAGCAGCTTGAGTAGACAGACCGGGGAGCTGTTTTTT.

This clonotype showed up just a few times. This chain joins TRBV15 and TRBJ2-2, with no clear D. Trimming shortened V by 6 bases and J by 0 bases, and 11 bases separated the two germline ends. Per the germline V gene, CDR1 is LNHNV and CDR2 is YYDKDF (reference sequence). The CDR3 length is 15 residues. Here the CDR3 reads CATRQDWTNTGELFF. The CDR3 DNA follows: TGTGCCACCAGACAAGACTGGACGAACACCGGGGAGCTGTTTTTT.

With respect to this clonotype: A read error may produce the germline difference seen at one junction end. This sequence joins TRBV25-1 and TRBJ2-5, with 8 bases fitting TRBD2. The CDR3 totals 15 residues. The germline gives CDR1 MGHDK, CDR2 SYGVNS. The CDR3 spells CASSEVAGLGETQCF. The CDR3 DNA reads as TGTGCCAGCAGTGAAGTGGCGGGACTAGGAGAGACCCAGTGCTTC.

This clonotype came up once. The chain couples TRBV5-1 to TRBJ2-2; D gene unclear. The CDR3 consists of 14 residues. V was pared by 2 bases and J by 5 bases, with 10 bases between. Per the germline V gene, CDR1 is SGHRS and CDR2 is YFSETQ. Here the CDR3 DNA reads TGCGCCAGCAGCTTTAACCCCACGACCGGGGAGCTGTTTTTT. It translates to CASSFNPTTGELFF.

The rearrangement links TRBV20-1 to TRBJ2-7; the match to TRBD1 covers 9 bases. The CDR3 spans 13 residues. CDR1 and CDR2 (germline): DFQATT, SNEGSKA (reference sequence). V gave up 4 bases and J gave up 5 bases; unmatched junction bases: 6. The CDR3 DNA follows: TGCAGTGCTAAGGGGACAGGGTACCACGAGCAGTACTTC. Its translation is CSAKGTGYHEQYF.

This clonotype occurred once. The chain is built from TRBV6-5 and TRBJ2-3; weak D call: TRBD1 (6 bases). CDR1 is MNHEY, CDR2 SVGAGI, per germline. The CDR3 has 14 residues. With 4 bases removed from V and 4 bases from J, the gap between germline ends came to 12 bases. The CDR3: CASSSLGHSDTQYF. CDR3 nucleotides: TGTGCCAGCAGTTCCCTGGGACATTCAGATACGCAGTATTTT.

In regard to this clonotype: No conserved phenylalanine or tryptophan ends this CDR3, so it is likely a read error. The gene calls are TRBV29-1 and TRBJ1-1, with D possibly matching TRBD1 (6 bases). CDR3 length: 11 residues. CDR1 and CDR2 (germline): SQVTM, ANQGSEA. V dropped 7 bases and J dropped 10 bases, with 16 bases sitting between them. The CDR3 loop reads CSATDSSGAFC. Here the CDR3 DNA reads TGCAGCGCTACGGACAGCTCTGGAGCTTTCTGT.

This clonotype was detected only a few times. This sequence joins TRBV19 and TRBJ2-1; D unclear. There are 11 residues in the CDR3. V was shortened by 4 bases and J by 2 bases, with 0 bases between the two germline ends. The germline gives CDR1 LNHDA, CDR2 SQIVND (reference sequence). As DNA, the CDR3 is TGTGCCAGTAGTACCTACAATGAGCAGTTCTTC. Protein product: CASSTYNEQFF.

The rearrangement links TRBV5-1 to TRBJ2-2; D remains ambiguous. Trimming removed 2 bases from V and 0 bases from J, with 8 bases in between. The CDR3 consists of 15 residues. Germline assignment: CDR1 SGHRS and CDR2 YFSETQ. CDR3 protein: CASSFQQTNTGELFF. CDR3 nucleotides: TGCGCCAGCAGCTTTCAACAGACGAACACCGGGGAGCTGTTTTTT.

The V call is TRBV19, the J call TRBJ1-2; a possible D gene is TRBD1 (5 bases). V was clipped by 3 bases and J by 5 bases, with 10 bases between them. The CDR3 is 13 amino acids. Germline CDR1 is LNHDA and CDR2 is SQIVND (reference sequence). The CDR3 reads CASSMTVGYGYTF. The CDR3 region has the DNA TGTGCCAGTAGTATGACAGTCGGTTATGGCTACACCTTC.

This clonotype has a count of ten or more. Mismatch with germline at one junction end may stem from a read error. The CDR3 nucleotides read TGTGCCAGCAGTGAAGCGGGAGGACTCCCCTCCGACAATGAGCAGTTCTTC. This sequence encodes CASSEAGGLPSDNEQFF. V usage is TRBV2 and J usage is TRBJ2-1; a weak D match, TRBD2 (6 bases). The CDR3 spans 17 residues. Germline CDR1 reads SNHLY; CDR2 reads FYNNEI.

The J gene is TRBJ2-1, the V gene TRBV19, with 7 bases lining up with TRBD1. CDR1 LNHDA and CDR2 SQIVND come from the germline V gene (reference sequence). V shed 7 bases, J shed 5 bases, and the junction held 8 bases outside the gene matches. The CDR3 consists of 14 residues. The CDR3 nucleotides read TGTGCCAGTAATCTGGGACAGCCTCACAATGAGCAGTTCTTC. Translating gives CASNLGQPHNEQFF.

The rearrangement uses TRBV15 and TRBJ2-6; D might be TRBD1 (6 bases). CDR1 LNHNV and CDR2 YYDKDF come from the germline V gene (reference sequence). This CDR3 spans 18 amino acids. V was trimmed by 5 bases and J by 0 bases, leaving 17 bases between them. CDR3 protein: CATSGDSDSYSGANVLTF. DNA of the CDR3: TGTGCCACCAGCGGGGATTCGGACAGCTACTCTGGGGCCAACGTCCTGACTTTC.

Many counts were recorded for this clonotype. The chain employs TRBV7-9 and TRBJ2-1, with TRBD2 matching over 9 bases. After removal of 0 bases from V and 2 bases from J, the junction contained 2 bases not matched to a gene. CDR3 size: 16 residues. Germline V CDR1 and CDR2: SEHNR, FQNEAQ (reference sequence). CDR3 coding DNA: TGTGCCAGCAGCTTAGCTACTAGCGGGCCCTACAATGAGCAGTTCTTC. This gives the protein CASSLATSGPYNEQFF. The variable domain in full, with the rest retrieved from reference TRBV7-9 and TRBJ2-1, is DTGVSQNPRHKITKRGQNVTFRCDPISEHNRLYWYRQTLGQGPEFLTYFQNEAQLEKSRLLSDRFSAERPKGSFSTLEIQRTEQGDSAMYLCASSLATSGPYNEQFFGPGTRLTVL.

V and J are TRBV24-1 and TRBJ2-7; D ambiguous. From germline, CDR1 is KGHDR and CDR2 SFDVKD. V was shortened by 4 bases and J by 0 bases, with 18 bases between the two germline ends. The CDR3 extends over 17 amino acids. The CDR3 reads CATSEDNQGPSSYEQYF. The CDR3 bases are TGTGCCACCAGTGAGGATAACCAAGGCCCGAGCTCCTACGAGCAGTACTTC.

In its sample, this clonotype was seen once. CDR3 DNA: TGTGCCAGCAGCTTGGGGACAGGGGCCTATAATTCACCCCTCCACTTT. It codes for CASSLGTGAYNSPLHF. The chain uses TRBV7-6 and TRBJ1-6; TRBD1 matches 10 bases. The CDR3 sequence is 16 residues long. J lost 2 bases, V lost 3 bases, and 1 base had no gene match. CDR1 and CDR2 from the germline V gene are SGHVS and FNYEAQ.